This entry concerns a single T cell receptor (beta chain). CDR3 length: 15 amino acids. This specimen comes from a study of CD8 T cells in ankylosing spondylitis. From the 5' RACE reads, TCRdb called clonotypes with MiXCR, one entry per CDR3 protein. This sample has some 200,000 distinct CDR3 sequences, with about 20% found just once. The V gene is TRBV21-1, the J gene TRBJ1-3. TRBV21-1 is an annotated pseudogene. The source material was blood, either unsorted or a sorted T cell fraction (not recorded which). The clonotype comes from a male donor under 30 with ankylosing spondylitis or in good health (not recorded which). The CDR3 is CASSKWPAAGNTIYF. CDR3 in DNA: TGTGCCAGCAGCAAATGGCCGGCCGCGGGAAACACCATATATTTT.